This record concerns one T cell receptor (beta chain) sequence. The antigen it recognizes is unknown. It has no much larger one-base neighbor in the sample; base qualities were not kept. This record comes from a study of beta chain features in type 1 diabetes (dated by TCRdb to between 2017 and 2018). Study-level background: Mean age, gender distribution, total cell number and subset yield were not different between patients and healthy donors. A total of roughly 98,000,000 sorted cells were examined across all samples, and a strong correlation was observed between cell number per subset and RNA yield. In the study, TCRB repertoires of sorted circulating CD4+ T cell subsets from recently diagnosed type 1 diabetes patients were compared with those of matched healthy donors. Regulatory and stem cell-like memory subsets were isolated from only 8 patients and roughly eight healthy donors, whereas naive and central memory subsets came from all 28 donors. What the research found in general, with its limitations: At VDJ recombination sites, patients with type 1 diabetes made fewer insertions and deleted more nucleotides, a pattern implying thymic rearrangement abnormalities. Shorter templates might have been favored by PCR, but patient and control samples were amplified and corrected together, so both groups would have been affected equally by any skew. Naive, central memory and regulatory TCRB repertoires appeared to be more alike among patients than among healthy donors. Sequencing cDNA rather than genomic DNA could over-represent highly expressing activated cells, although activation and CD3 levels did not differ between groups. Type 1 diabetes patients showed a moderate but significant shortening of TCRB CDR3 length in all four CD4+ subsets. HLA sub-analyses involved small numbers of individuals, so any influence of HLA type on TCRB rearrangement remained unresolved.

V sheds 7 bases and J sheds 1 base, leaving 16 bases between their ends. As encoded in the germline V gene (reference sequence), CDR1 is LNHDA while CDR2 is SQIVND. The CDR3 holds 15 amino acids from the cysteine to the phenylalanine. The sequence is cut down to CDR3 DNA, 45 bases in frame from base 1. The entire isolated RNA was reverse transcribed using the High Capacity cDNA Reverse Transcription Kit, and thus expressed TCRB transcripts were sequenced. Naive, central memory and regulatory T cell samples underwent deep immunoSEQ sequencing, averaging about 3.57 million total reads per sample. Sorted cells were lysed in RLT buffer and RNA was extracted with DNase-treated RNeasy Micro or Mini kits, depending on cell number. Each cell subset was processed on its own to prevent cross-contamination, while patient and healthy donor samples were processed together. The immunoSEQ multiplex PCR was used to amplify TCRB sequences from cDNA, yielding 87-bp fragments that span the CDR3 region. Sequencing of the amplicons was done on the Illumina HiSeq platform. The published analysis was carried out like this. PCR bias was corrected computationally using synthetic template baselines, and reads within Hamming distance 2 were collapsed, with unmergeable singletons discarded. Reads were aligned against IMGT to assign V, D and J genes, CDR3 length and insertions or deletions at six rearrangement sites. Within each subset, clonotype counts were normalized to sorted cell number, and only after that were true diversity and Gini coefficients computed with the tcR R package. The overlap coefficient, calculated on TCRB nucleotide sequences, was used to measure repertoire sharing. TCRdb took this table from immuneACCESS and kept in-frame rearrangements with V and J called. Such tables lack part of the clones; where checked against another copy, unresolved V genes explain under half of the gap, and the rest is unexplained. Clonal size and the V and J genes are those of that table, whereas D and trimming came from the DNA. A total of 250,000 to 350,000 clones appear in this sample, 12% to 15% of them only once. The ten largest clones take up approximately 7% of the sample.

Each donor gave one peripheral blood draw, averaging around 0.11 L, which was collected into heparinised tubes. A BD FACSAria II was used to sort naive, central memory, regulatory and stem cell-like memory CD4+ T cells with a panel that included CD45RO, CCR7, CD25, CD127, CD95 and CD27. All sorted populations exceeded 95% purity. PBMCs were isolated right away by Lymphoprep density gradient centrifugation and were stained directly, without culture. Samples were stained and sorted in pairs, with one healthy donor and one patient per experiment, so that batch effects were minimized. The rearrangement combines TRBV19 with TRBJ1-1; TRBD1 is perhaps the D gene, given 6 matching bases. Input material: central memory CD4+ T cells from blood. The source of this sequence is a man aged 25-45 years in good health. The CDR3: CASTANRVGNTEAFF. The nucleotides read TGTGCCAGTACCGCAAACAGGGTGGGGAACACTGAAGCTTTCTTT.